This T cell receptor (beta chain) came from a study of response to subunit inactivated influenza vaccine. Study-level points and caveats: Seasonal influenza vaccination, on each occasion, was suggested by the authors to recruit few new T cells.

Trimming at V came to 5 bases and at J to 7 bases, leaving 7 bases not matched to a gene. Per the germline V gene, CDR1 is DFQATT and CDR2 is SNEGSKA (reference sequence). CDR3 size: 14 residues. This clonotype was counted only a few times. Its target is unknown. TCRdb called the RT-PCR reads again in MiXCR, with one record for every CDR3 protein. The sample includes approximately 730,000 distinct CDR3 sequences, roughly 13% seen only once; the top ten take approximately 6.5%. The V gene is TRBV20-1, the J gene TRBJ1-6; 8 bases match TRBD1. This receptor was obtained from a middle-aged man who received an inactivated influenza vaccine. The sequencing used PBMCs from blood, collected 14 to 15 days before vaccination. The CDR3 loop reads CSADRGLGNSPLHF. CDR3 bases: TGCAGTGCTGACAGGGGATTGGGAAATTCACCCCTCCACTTT.